This T cell receptor beta chain was sequenced in a study of blood T cell repertoires in COVID-19. In the study overall: PBMCs, B-cell-depleted T cells, or T cells were the source of the cDNA or gDNA that made up the material.

As processed by the authors: Cell counts per sample came from amplifying reference gene primers. Profiled with immunoSEQ multiplex PCR; TCRdb holds only in-frame clones, not every one. That table gives V, J and clone size, and the DNA gave D and trimming. The data hold about 200,000 clones, with 75% to 90% observed a single time. Trimming removed 1 base from V and 6 bases from J; junction bases left unmatched: 8. The CDR3 is 16 amino acids. Germline assignment: CDR1 MGHRA and CDR2 YSYEKL. Participant ages covered about 18 to 95 years across some 25 US areas. Before being deemed recovered, Cohort 3 donors had two negative PCRs, clearance, or symptom resolution.

Source material: PBMCs or T cells enriched from blood (not recorded which). The TCR comes from a man aged 25 to 40 who had recovered from COVID-19. The rearrangement uses TRBV4-1 and TRBJ1-4, with 7 positions matching TRBD1. For the CDR3, the DNA is TGCGCCAGCAGCCAAGTCAGTATAGGGGGCGATGAAAAACTGTTTTTT. Its translation is CASSQVSIGGDEKLFF.